Listed below are T cell receptor beta chains from one sample, sequenced in a study of cytomegalovirus exposure and HLA in healthy donors. Sequencing was performed with immunoSEQ multiplex PCR; in TCRdb, only in-frame clones are kept and a portion is missing. Altogether 110,000 to 150,000 clones are present, 55% to 80% being singletons, with the ten largest covering 13% to 15%. The source material was PBMCs. These TCRs come from a human donor in good health. Both conserved end residues are part of each CDR3. The D gene is left open where the match is weak. Some rows have no size entry. The others give once, few or many, or a class for an expanded clone.

j_call: TRBJ2-6
v_call: TRBV2
clone_size: -
d_call: -
cdr3_nt: TGTGCCAGCAGTGATCCAGGGGCTGGGGCCAACGTCCTGACTTTC
cdr3_aa: CASSDPGAGANVLTF

j_call: TRBJ2-5
v_call: TRBV9
clone_size: -
d_call: TRBD2
cdr3_nt: TGTGCCAGCAGCGAACGGGGGGGAGGAGGCAGGGAGACCCAGTACTTC
cdr3_aa: CASSERGGGGRETQYF

j_call: TRBJ2-7
v_call: TRBV10-3
clone_size: -
d_call: TRBD1
cdr3_nt: TGTGCCATCAGCAGGGGGAACCTGACCTACGAGCAGTACTTC
cdr3_aa: CAISRGNLTYEQYF

j_call: TRBJ1-1
v_call: TRBV28
clone_size: -
d_call: TRBD1
cdr3_nt: TGTGCCAGCAGTGCGTACAGGGGCGGTGAAGCTTTCTTT
cdr3_aa: CASSAYRGGEAFF

j_call: TRBJ1-1
v_call: TRBV27
clone_size: -
d_call: TRBD1
cdr3_nt: TGTGCCAGCAGTTTAAGTGGGACAGGGCACACTGAAGCTTTCTTT
cdr3_aa: CASSLSGTGHTEAFF

j_call: TRBJ2-7
v_call: TRBV6-6
clone_size: -
d_call: TRBD2
cdr3_nt: TGTGCCAGCAGTTACGCTAGCGGCTCCTACGAGCAGTACTTC
cdr3_aa: CASSYASGSYEQYF

j_call: TRBJ1-3
v_call: TRBV29-1
clone_size: -
d_call: -
cdr3_nt: TGCAGCGTTGAATCCAGATTTGACTCTGGAAACACCATATATTTT
cdr3_aa: CSVESRFDSGNTIYF

j_call: TRBJ2-3
v_call: TRBV5-5
clone_size: -
d_call: TRBD2
cdr3_nt: TGTGCCAGCAGCTTTAGCGGGGGGGCAACAGATACGCAGTATTTT
cdr3_aa: CASSFSGGATDTQYF

j_call: TRBJ2-7
v_call: TRBV4-1
clone_size: -
d_call: -
cdr3_nt: TGCGCCAGCAGCCAAGATCCCACCTACGAGCAGTACTTC
cdr3_aa: CASSQDPTYEQYF

j_call: TRBJ1-2
v_call: TRBV5-1
clone_size: -
d_call: TRBD1
cdr3_nt: TGCGCCAGCAGCCCGGGACAGGGTGGTGGCTACACCTTC
cdr3_aa: CASSPGQGGGYTF

j_call: TRBJ1-1
v_call: TRBV4-1
clone_size: few
d_call: -
cdr3_nt: TGCGCCAGCAGCCAAGAGTTACGGGGTGGGGCTGAAGCTTTCTTT
cdr3_aa: CASSQELRGGAEAFF

j_call: TRBJ2-7
v_call: TRBV30
clone_size: once
d_call: -
cdr3_nt: TGTGCCTGGAGCCCGGACAGTACCTACGAGCAGTACTTC
cdr3_aa: CAWSPDSTYEQYF

j_call: TRBJ1-3
v_call: TRBV27
clone_size: once
d_call: TRBD1
cdr3_nt: TGTGCCAGCAGTATAGGGGGCCCTGGAAACACCATATATTTT
cdr3_aa: CASSIGGPGNTIYF

j_call: TRBJ2-5
v_call: TRBV19
clone_size: -
d_call: -
cdr3_nt: TGTGCCAGTATGAGTCCGGCGGGGGAGACCCAGTACTTC
cdr3_aa: CASMSPAGETQYF

j_call: TRBJ1-2
v_call: TRBV5-1
clone_size: -
d_call: TRBD1
cdr3_nt: TGCGCCAGCAGCTCTACACAGGGGGGTGGGGGCTACACCTTC
cdr3_aa: CASSSTQGGGGYTF

j_call: TRBJ2-7
v_call: TRBV30
clone_size: -
d_call: TRBD2
cdr3_nt: TGTGCCTGGACTCAAGGGAGGGACCTCTACGAGCAGTACTTC
cdr3_aa: CAWTQGRDLYEQYF

j_call: TRBJ2-1
v_call: TRBV7-3
clone_size: -
d_call: TRBD2
cdr3_nt: TGTGCCAGCAGCCCCTCCCTAGCGGGAGGCCAGTTCTTC
cdr3_aa: CASSPSLAGGQFF

j_call: TRBJ1-5
v_call: TRBV7-2
clone_size: once
d_call: TRBD1
cdr3_nt: TGTGCCAGCAGCTTAGGGGGACAGGGGTGGCAGCCCCAGCATTTT
cdr3_aa: CASSLGGQGWQPQHF

j_call: TRBJ2-3
v_call: TRBV6-1
clone_size: -
d_call: -
cdr3_nt: TGTGCCAGCAGTCGTCGGGAGAGTCCCGATACGCAGTATTTT
cdr3_aa: CASSRRESPDTQYF

j_call: TRBJ1-1
v_call: TRBV28
clone_size: -
d_call: -
cdr3_nt: TGTGCCAGCAGTTTGGGGGGTGACACTGAAGCTTTCTTT
cdr3_aa: CASSLGGDTEAFF

j_call: TRBJ2-2
v_call: TRBV7-8
clone_size: -
d_call: -
cdr3_nt: TGTGCCAGCAGCTTCGCGCAGGGTAACACCGGGGAGCTGTTTTTT
cdr3_aa: CASSFAQGNTGELFF

j_call: TRBJ1-6
v_call: TRBV4-1
clone_size: -
d_call: TRBD1
cdr3_nt: TGCGCCAGCAGCCAAACCGGGACAGGGCTTAATTCACCCCTCCACTTT
cdr3_aa: CASSQTGTGLNSPLHF

j_call: TRBJ2-7
v_call: TRBV9
clone_size: -
d_call: TRBD1
cdr3_nt: TGTGCCAGCATTTGGGCGGACAGGGGTTGGAGGAAAAACGAGCAGTACTTC
cdr3_aa: CASIWADRGWRKNEQYF

j_call: TRBJ1-4
v_call: TRBV9
clone_size: -
d_call: -
cdr3_nt: TGTGCCAGCAGCGTGAGTACTCATAATGAAAAACTGTTTTTT
cdr3_aa: CASSVSTHNEKLFF

j_call: TRBJ1-6
v_call: TRBV7-9
clone_size: -
d_call: TRBD1
cdr3_nt: TGTGCCAGCAGCTTTTCTGGGACAGGGAATTCACCCCTCCACTTT
cdr3_aa: CASSFSGTGNSPLHF

j_call: TRBJ1-4
v_call: TRBV28
clone_size: -
d_call: TRBD1
cdr3_nt: TGTGCCAGCAGTGACAGGGAGACTAATGAAAAACTGTTTTTT
cdr3_aa: CASSDRETNEKLFF

j_call: TRBJ2-7
v_call: TRBV21-1
clone_size: -
d_call: -
cdr3_nt: TGTGCCAGCTTAAAAAACTGCGGGCAGACGTTGGGGAAGGAAGAGGACTACGAGCAGTACTTC
cdr3_aa: CASLKNCGQTLGKEEDYEQYF

j_call: TRBJ2-2
v_call: TRBV2
clone_size: -
d_call: TRBD2
cdr3_nt: TGTGCCAGCAGCCACTACGGACTAGCGGGGGATAGGACCGGGGAGCTGTTTTTT
cdr3_aa: CASSHYGLAGDRTGELFF

j_call: TRBJ1-2
v_call: TRBV20-1
clone_size: -
d_call: -
cdr3_nt: TGCAGCGCCACAGATAACTATGGCTACACCTTC
cdr3_aa: CSATDNYGYTF

j_call: TRBJ2-3
v_call: TRBV5-6
clone_size: -
d_call: -
cdr3_nt: TGTGCCAGCAGTTTCCCAGGGGCTGGGACAGATACGCAGTATTTT
cdr3_aa: CASSFPGAGTDTQYF

j_call: TRBJ2-2
v_call: TRBV5-1
clone_size: -
d_call: -
cdr3_nt: TGCGCCAGCAGCCAAGTTTCGGGGGTCGGGGAGCTGTTTTTT
cdr3_aa: CASSQVSGVGELFF

j_call: TRBJ1-1
v_call: TRBV10-3
clone_size: -
d_call: -
cdr3_nt: TGTGCCATCAGTGACCCCCGGGGGGGGCGCGTGAAGAACACTGAAGCTTTCTTT
cdr3_aa: CAISDPRGGRVKNTEAFF

j_call: TRBJ2-2
v_call: TRBV13
clone_size: -
d_call: -
cdr3_nt: TGTGCCAGCAGCCTGACTTGGAAGGACGGGGAGCTGTTTTTT
cdr3_aa: CASSLTWKDGELFF

j_call: TRBJ1-5
v_call: TRBV9
clone_size: -
d_call: -
cdr3_nt: TGTGCCAGCAGCGTAGATAACAGGGCGAATCAGCCCCAGCATTTT
cdr3_aa: CASSVDNRANQPQHF

j_call: TRBJ2-7
v_call: TRBV4-1
clone_size: -
d_call: -
cdr3_nt: TGCGCCAGCAGCCAAAACACCCGCTCCTACGAGCAGTACTTC
cdr3_aa: CASSQNTRSYEQYF

j_call: TRBJ2-7
v_call: TRBV9
clone_size: -
d_call: -
cdr3_nt: TGTGCCAGCAGAACCCAGGGCGGGGACCGATCCTACGAGCAGTACTTC
cdr3_aa: CASRTQGGDRSYEQYF

j_call: TRBJ1-5
v_call: TRBV30
clone_size: -
d_call: -
cdr3_nt: TGTGCCTGGAGTGTCCGGAGAGGCAGACATCAGCCCCAGCATTTT
cdr3_aa: CAWSVRRGRHQPQHF

j_call: TRBJ2-1
v_call: TRBV13
clone_size: once
d_call: TRBD2
cdr3_nt: TGTGCCAGCAGCCACCGGGAGGCAGGGTCTTTTATGCACAATGAGCAGTTCTTC
cdr3_aa: CASSHREAGSFMHNEQFF

j_call: TRBJ2-1
v_call: TRBV11-3
clone_size: -
d_call: -
cdr3_nt: TGTGCCAGCAGCCAGGTGTCCCTTAACTACAATGAGCAGTTCTTC
cdr3_aa: CASSQVSLNYNEQFF

j_call: TRBJ2-7
v_call: TRBV2
clone_size: -
d_call: TRBD2
cdr3_nt: TGTGCCAGCAAACGGAGCGGGGGCTACGAGCAGTACTTC
cdr3_aa: CASKRSGGYEQYF

j_call: TRBJ1-5
v_call: TRBV2
clone_size: -
d_call: -
cdr3_nt: TGTGCCAGCAGTGAGAGGGTAGATCAGCCCCAGCATTTT
cdr3_aa: CASSERVDQPQHF

j_call: TRBJ1-5
v_call: TRBV7-8
clone_size: few
d_call: TRBD1
cdr3_nt: TGTGCCAGCAGCACACGGACAGGGGGTTATAGCAATCAGCCCCAGCATTTT
cdr3_aa: CASSTRTGGYSNQPQHF

j_call: TRBJ2-6
v_call: TRBV7-3
clone_size: few
d_call: -
cdr3_nt: TGTGCCACCGAGGGTGCCATCGGTTACGGTTCTGGGGCCAACGTCCTGACTTTC
cdr3_aa: CATEGAIGYGSGANVLTF

j_call: TRBJ2-3
v_call: TRBV6-6
clone_size: -
d_call: TRBD2
cdr3_nt: TGTGCCAGCAGTTACTGGGCGGGAGGGCCAACAGATACGCAGTATTTT
cdr3_aa: CASSYWAGGPTDTQYF

j_call: TRBJ2-6
v_call: TRBV10-3
clone_size: -
d_call: -
cdr3_nt: TGTGCCATCAGTGAGCCGACAGCGTACTCTGGGGCCAACGTCCTGACTTTC
cdr3_aa: CAISEPTAYSGANVLTF

j_call: TRBJ2-2
v_call: TRBV7-9
clone_size: -
d_call: TRBD1
cdr3_nt: TGTGCCAGCAGCTTAACAGGGGAAGCCGGGGAGCTGTTTTTT
cdr3_aa: CASSLTGEAGELFF